This T cell receptor (beta chain) appears in the sequencing data of a study of blood T cell repertoires in COVID-19. The CDR3 totals 14 residues. The V end was cut by 6 bases, the J end by 3 bases, with 15 bases between. Germline loops: CDR1 SGHDT, CDR2 YYEEEE. Clones were sequenced by immunoSEQ multiplex PCR, and TCRdb holds only the in-frame ones, with some missing. This table has around 220,000 clones, over 80% appearing once. Specimen: peripheral blood. The clonotype comes from a human donor in a cohort sampled during active COVID-19. This chain connects TRBV5-6 to TRBJ1-1; tentative D call: TRBD1 (5 bases). The CDR3 is CASIPILGHTEAFF. Here the CDR3 DNA reads TGTGCCAGCATCCCAATACTGGGGCACACTGAAGCTTTCTTT.